These T cell receptor beta chains were read from a single sample in a study of blood T cell repertoires in COVID-19. Sequenced by immunoSEQ multiplex PCR; TCRdb stores in-frame clones only, minus some. This sample has 170,000 or so clones, with approximately 81% found just once. The sequenced sample was peripheral blood. The receptors here all came from a man younger than 30 with active or convalescent COVID-19. Each CDR3 is given with its conserved first and last residue. The order of the fields is J gene, clone size, V gene, D gene, CDR3 protein, CDR3 DNA. A D gene is named only where the DNA matches it firmly. Not all rows give a size; the values are once, few, many and, for expanded clones, a class.

TRBJ1-2 . TRBV6-1 . CASSEPYGTSGYTF TGTGCCAGCAGTGAACCTTACGGGACTTCTGGCTACACCTTC
TRBJ2-1 . TRBV7-3 TRBD1 CASSIQGGEQFF TGTGCCAGCAGCATACAGGGGGGTGAGCAGTTCTTC
TRBJ2-2 . TRBV2 TRBD1 CASRGTGGPGELFF TGTGCCAGCCGGGGTACAGGGGGCCCGGGGGAGCTGTTTTTT
TRBJ1-2 . TRBV19 . CASSRTSRNYGYTF TGTGCCAGTAGTCGGACTTCCCGTAACTATGGCTACACCTTC
TRBJ2-3 few TRBV7-2 TRBD2 CASSLASGSTDTQYF TGTGCCAGCAGCTTGGCTAGCGGGAGCACAGATACGCAGTATTTT
TRBJ1-6 many TRBV18 . CASSPKVSTEGSNSPLHF TGTGCCAGCTCACCAAAGGTTTCGACGGAGGGGAGTAATTCACCCCTCCACTTT
TRBJ1-3 . TRBV5-1 . CASSPDSFSGNTIYF TGCGCCAGCAGCCCAGACAGTTTCTCTGGAAACACCATATATTTT
TRBJ1-2 . TRBV18 . CASSPGALYGYTF TGTGCCAGCTCACCAGGGGCGCTCTATGGCTACACCTTC
TRBJ1-5 . TRBV9 . CASSQGGSNSNQPQHF TGTGCCAGCAGTCAGGGTGGAAGCAATAGCAATCAGCCCCAGCATTTT
TRBJ1-2 . TRBV12-3/TRBV12-4 . CASMGGNNYGYTF TGTGCCAGCATGGGGGGGAACAACTATGGCTACACCTTC
TRBJ1-3 . TRBV5-1 . CASSLDKMGNTIYF TGCGCCAGCAGCTTGGACAAAATGGGAAACACCATATATTTT
TRBJ1-3 . TRBV10-3 . CAISEPPSPVSGNTIYF TGTGCCATCAGTGAGCCCCCGTCCCCCGTCTCTGGAAACACCATATATTTT
TRBJ1-1 . TRBV7-6 . CASSPRSGMDTEAFF TGTGCCAGCAGCCCCCGGTCGGGTATGGACACTGAAGCTTTCTTT
TRBJ2-2 . TRBV7-9 TRBD1 CASSSLVGPGQGGGELFF TGTGCCAGCAGCTCCCTCGTGGGCCCGGGACAGGGAGGCGGGGAGCTGTTTTTT
TRBJ2-2 few TRBV4-3 TRBD1 CASSPRDRGAGELFF TGCGCCAGCAGCCCTCGGGACAGGGGGGCCGGGGAGCTGTTTTTT
TRBJ1-5 . TRBV27 TRBD1 CASRRTGYSNQPQHF TGTGCCAGCAGAAGGACAGGATATAGCAATCAGCCCCAGCATTTT
TRBJ1-2 . TRBV28 TRBD1 CASRPGTGGIYGYTF TGTGCCAGCAGGCCCGGGACAGGGGGCATCTATGGCTACACCTTC
TRBJ1-3 . TRBV11-2 TRBD1 CASSYRAGGAGNTIYF TGTGCCAGCAGCTACCGGGCAGGGGGTGCTGGAAACACCATATATTTT
TRBJ2-7 . TRBV29-1 . CSVSTRTGVGEQYF TGCAGCGTATCGACTAGAACGGGAGTGGGCGAGCAGTACTTC
TRBJ2-1 . TRBV7-2 TRBD1 CASSSSTGTVYNEQFF TGTGCCAGCAGCTCGTCGACCGGGACAGTATACAATGAGCAGTTCTTC
TRBJ2-7 . TRBV7-8 TRBD1 CASSPRTGPSYEQYF TGTGCCAGCAGCCCGCGGACAGGGCCGTCCTACGAGCAGTACTTC
TRBJ2-5 . TRBV19 . CASSRTNQETQYF TGTGCCAGTAGCCGGACTAACCAAGAGACCCAGTACTTC
TRBJ1-5 . TRBV2 . CASSGSAPAGPQHF TGTGCCAGCAGTGGGTCCGCCCCCGCGGGTCCCCAGCATTTT
TRBJ2-7 few TRBV5-4 . CASSLGGLYEQYF TGTGCCAGCAGCTTAGGAGGGCTCTACGAGCAGTACTTC
TRBJ1-5 . TRBV30 TRBD1 CAWTDRVNQPQHF TGTGCCTGGACGGACAGGGTCAATCAGCCCCAGCATTTT
TRBJ2-7 . TRBV19 TRBD2 CASSMLGLRSSYEQYF TGTGCCAGTAGTATGTTGGGACTAAGAAGCTCCTACGAGCAGTACTTC
TRBJ1-2 few TRBV5-4 . CASSLDGRAGNGYTF TGTGCCAGCAGCTTGGATGGGAGGGCAGGGAATGGCTACACCTTC
TRBJ2-1 . TRBV21-1 . CASSNSKAQGDRTSVMSSYNEQFF TGTGCCAGCAGCAATTCAAAGGCACAGGGGGACAGGACTAGCGTGATGAGCTCCTACAATGAGCAGTTCTTC
TRBJ2-7 . TRBV3-1/TRBV3-2 TRBD2 CASSRSIAGGLAYEQYF TGTGCCAGCAGCCGCTCAATAGCGGGGGGGCTCGCCTACGAGCAGTACTTC
TRBJ1-1 . TRBV14 . CASSQGLTDSTEAFF TGTGCCAGCAGCCAAGGTTTGACGGACTCCACTGAAGCTTTCTTT
TRBJ2-4 . TRBV5-6 . CASSYGGTGLGTIQYF TGTGCCAGCAGCTATGGGGGCACAGGGTTGGGGACCATTCAGTACTTC
TRBJ2-6 . TRBV6-5 . CASSYSRTSGANVLTF TGTGCCAGCAGTTACTCGAGAACCTCTGGGGCCAACGTCCTGACTTTC
TRBJ1-4 . TRBV30 . CACTQGGLREKLFF TGTGCCTGTACCCAGGGCGGTCTAAGAGAAAAACTGTTTTTT
TRBJ1-2 . TRBV5-1 . CASSLSREASNYGYTF TGCGCCAGCAGCTTGTCCAGGGAGGCGAGTAACTATGGCTACACCTTC
TRBJ2-1 . TRBV19 . CASSRIAGSYNEQFF TGTGCCAGTAGTAGGATTGCAGGGTCATACAATGAGCAGTTCTTC
TRBJ1-3 . TRBV11-2 TRBD1 CASSLSLGTGLSGNTIYF TGTGCCAGCAGCTTATCATTAGGGACAGGGCTCTCTGGAAACACCATATATTTT
TRBJ1-1 once TRBV5-1 . CASSLGQGGTEAFF TGCGCCAGCAGCTTGGGGCAGGGCGGCACTGAAGCTTTCTTT